The 20 T cell receptor beta chains below were found in one sample sequenced in a study of blood T cell repertoires in COVID-19. Produced via immunoSEQ multiplex PCR; TCRdb's table is partial and in-frame only. The table has approximately 170,000 clones, approximately 80% seen once; the top ten hold around 13%. Specimen: peripheral blood. The receptors originated from a man aged 70-80 years who had recovered from COVID-19.

V usage is TRBV5-1 and J usage is TRBJ1-4, with TRBD1 identical over 9 bases. The length of the CDR3 is 16 residues. The V gene's germline CDR1 is SGHRS and CDR2 YFSETQ. Losses at the gene ends were 4 bases for V and 7 bases for J; bases not matched to a gene: 11. CDR3 in amino acids: CASSGGSQGAREKLFF. The CDR3 DNA sequence: TGCGCCAGCAGCGGGGGTTCACAGGGGGCTCGTGAAAAACTGTTTTTT. Drawing the rest from reference TRBV5-1 and TRBJ1-4, the complete variable domain is KAGVTQTPRYLIKTRGQQVTLSCSPISGHRSVSWYQQTPGQGLQFLFEYFSETQRNKGNFPGRFSGRQFSNSRSEMNVSTLELGDSALYLCASSGGSQGAREKLFFGSGTQLSVL.

The chain uses TRBV9 and TRBJ1-1, with 12 bases matching TRBD1. CDR3 length: 15 amino acids. J gave up 4 bases and V 6 bases, and 7 bases lay outside the gene matches. Per the germline V gene, CDR1 is SGDLS and CDR2 is YYNGEE. The CDR3 loop reads CASNQGDRGLTEAFF. The CDR3 nucleotides are TGTGCCAGCAACCAGGGGGACAGGGGGCTCACTGAAGCTTTCTTT.

The chain carries TRBV4-3 and TRBJ1-1, with TRBD1 as a possible D gene (6 bases). Germline loops: CDR1 LGHNA, CDR2 YSLEER. Trimming stripped 6 bases from V and 1 base from J, with 12 bases between. This CDR3 region has 14 residues. Written as DNA, the CDR3 is TGCGCCAGCAGTAGGGGACACCAGAACACTGAAGCTTTCTTT. Its protein product is CASSRGHQNTEAFF.

The rearrangement links TRBV20-1 to TRBJ1-2; D call uncertain. V gave up 3 bases and J gave up 5 bases, with 16 bases separating them. Germline V gene lookup returns CDR1 DFQATT and CDR2 SNEGSKA (reference sequence). This CDR3 spans 14 amino acids. CDR3: CSASNGSPPYGYTF. The DNA of the CDR3 is TGCAGTGCTAGTAACGGTTCACCTCCGTATGGCTACACCTTC.

The chain uses TRBV6-2 or TRBV6-3 and TRBJ1-1; perhaps TRBD1 as D (6 bases). The V and J ends lost 6 bases and 5 bases respectively, with 7 bases between them. CDR1 is MNHEY, CDR2 SVGEGT, per germline. The CDR3 is made up of 11 amino acids. The CDR3 here is CASSQGTEAFF. The CDR3 DNA reads TGTGCCAGCAGCCAGGGGACTGAAGCTTTCTTT.

The table lists this clone with a few counts. The chain joins TRBV27 to TRBJ2-7; 9 bases agree with TRBD2. Germline loops: CDR1 MNHEY, CDR2 SMNVEV (reference sequence). The CDR3 sequence is 14 residues long. After removal of 3 bases from V and 2 bases from J, the junction contained 2 bases not matched to a gene. CDR3 residues: CASSFSGRTYEQYF. The CDR3 coding sequence is TGTGCCAGCAGTTTCAGCGGGAGGACCTACGAGCAGTACTTC.

The V call is TRBV27, the J call TRBJ2-1; D gene ambiguous. The CDR3 contains 13 residues. V lost 2 bases to trimming and J lost 3 bases, with 5 bases between them. Germline V gene sequence: CDR1 MNHEY, CDR2 SMNVEV (reference sequence). The CDR3 nucleotides read TGTGCCAGCAGTTTAGCCTACTACAATGAGCAGTTCTTC. Its protein is CASSLAYYNEQFF.

V gene TRBV5-4 combines with J gene TRBJ1-4; TRBD1 might be the D (6 bases). Trimming pared 4 bases from V and 5 bases from J, leaving 15 bases between. CDR1 and CDR2 from the germline V gene are SGHNT and YYREEE (reference sequence). The CDR3 totals 15 residues. This chain's CDR3 is CASSMQGNYNEKLFF. In nucleotides, the CDR3 is TGTGCCAGCAGCATGCAGGGGAACTACAATGAAAAACTGTTTTTT.

CDR3: CASTRNNEQFF. CDR3 coding DNA: TGTGCCAGTACCAGGAACAATGAGCAGTTCTTC. This chain uses TRBV19 with TRBJ2-1; D unresolved. The V and J ends lost 7 bases and 5 bases respectively, with 6 bases between them. Germline V lookup: CDR1 LNHDA, CDR2 SQIVND (reference sequence). The CDR3 runs 11 residues.

The chain employs TRBV18 and TRBJ1-6; 10 positions agree with TRBD1. The germline V gene encodes CDR1 KGHSH and CDR2 LQKENI. The length of the CDR3 is 16 residues. V gave up 3 bases and J gave up 3 bases; unmatched junction bases: 2. The CDR3 DNA reads as TGTGCCAGCTCACCTGGGACAGGGGTCTATAATTCACCCCTCCACTTT. Protein sequence: CASSPGTGVYNSPLHF. The full variable domain, rest sourced from reference TRBV18 and TRBJ1-6, is NAGVMQNPRHLVRRRGQEARLRCSPMKGHSHVYWYRQLPEEGLKFMVYLQKENIIDESGMPKERFSAEFPKEGPSILRIQQVVRGDSAAYFCASSPGTGVYNSPLHFGNGTRLTVT.

The rearrangement uses TRBV10-2 and TRBJ2-1, with 8 bases identical to TRBD1. The junction had 3 bases not matched to a gene; V was cut back by 7 bases and J by 1 base. The CDR3 is 14 residues long. CDR1 and CDR2 from the germline V gene are WSHSY and SAAADI. The CDR3 nucleotides are TGCGCCAGCACAGGGGGCTGGTCCTACAATGAGCAGTTCTTC. Translated: CASTGGWSYNEQFF.

This clone has a single count. Distinct nucleotide sequences in the sample also encode this CDR3. The rearrangement joins TRBV5-1 to TRBJ2-5; D is unclear. The CDR3 runs 13 residues. Germline loops: CDR1 SGHRS, CDR2 YFSETQ. V was shortened by 4 bases and J by 2 bases, with 9 bases between the two germline ends. DNA of the CDR3: TGCGCCAGCAGCCCACGACAACAAGAGACCCAGTACTTC. Translation gives CASSPRQQETQYF. Complete variable domain (other parts from reference TRBV5-1 and TRBJ2-5): KAGVTQTPRYLIKTRGQQVTLSCSPISGHRSVSWYQQTPGQGLQFLFEYFSETQRNKGNFPGRFSGRQFSNSRSEMNVSTLELGDSALYLCASSPRQQETQYFGPGTRLLVL.

The V call is TRBV10-3, the J call TRBJ2-5; no definite D call. The CDR3 totals 13 residues. Looked up from germline, CDR1 is ENHRY and CDR2 is SYGVKD. Trimming took 5 bases from V and 1 from J, leaving 8 bases between them. CDR3 loop: CAISSYSQETQYF. For the CDR3, the DNA is TGTGCCATCAGTTCTTACAGCCAAGAGACCCAGTACTTC.

The rearrangement links TRBV3-1 (or the pseudogene TRBV3-2) to TRBJ1-2; possible D gene TRBD1, 6 bases. Germline V gene lookup returns CDR1 LGHDT and CDR2 YNNKEL (reference sequence). This CDR3 is built from 14 residues. Trimming stripped 0 bases from V and 4 bases from J, with 9 bases between. The CDR3 coding sequence is TGTGCCAGCAGCCAAGATAAAGGGGGCTATGGCTACACCTTC. Translation gives CASSQDKGGYGYTF.

This clone was seen a single time. The rearrangement uses TRBV9 and TRBJ2-3; possible D gene TRBD1, 6 bases. The germline V gene encodes CDR1 SGDLS and CDR2 YYNGEE. With 3 bases removed from V and 4 bases from J, the gap between germline ends came to 15 bases. The CDR3 runs 15 residues. The CDR3 DNA reads TGTGCCAGCAGCGCCAACACAGGGTACGCAGATACGCAGTATTTT. Protein sequence: CASSANTGYADTQYF.

The CDR3 protein is CASSEQTGLAGGETQYF. The CDR3 nucleotides read TGTGCCAGCAGCGAACAGACGGGACTAGCGGGAGGAGAGACCCAGTACTTC. The V call is TRBV9, the J call TRBJ2-5; TRBD2 matches at 15 bases. This CDR3 is built from 17 residues. Losses at the gene ends were 3 bases for V and 4 bases for J; bases not matched to a gene: 7. Germline values: CDR1 SGDLS, CDR2 YYNGEE.

The DNA of the CDR3 is TGCGCCAGCAGCCCCATGAGTCGGGAGGCCTACAATGAGCAGTTCTTC. Translating gives CASSPMSREAYNEQFF. The chain joins TRBV5-1 to TRBJ2-1; 7 bases map to TRBD2. J was trimmed by 2 bases and V by 4 bases; bases with no gene match: 9. The CDR3 totals 16 residues. Germline CDR1 and CDR2: SGHRS and YFSETQ.

This chain links TRBV5-5 with TRBJ1-4, with D unclear. The V end lost 3 bases, the J end lost 0 bases, and 6 bases lay between the germline ends. CDR1 is SGHKS, CDR2 YYEKEE, per germline (reference sequence). The CDR3 runs to 14 residues. The CDR3 protein is CASSSVTTNEKLFF. CDR3 DNA: TGTGCCAGCAGCTCCGTTACAACTAATGAAAAACTGTTTTTT.

The chain joins TRBV11-2 to TRBJ1-2; TRBD1 is a possible D gene (6 bases). The CDR3 covers 14 residues. Deletions cut 1 base from V and 8 bases from J, with 14 bases between. Germline lookup yields CDR1 SGHAT and CDR2 FQNNGV. This chain's CDR3 is CASSLAAGAMGYTF. For the CDR3, the DNA is TGTGCCAGCAGCTTAGCGGCAGGGGCGATGGGCTACACCTTC.

The chain is built from TRBV29-1 and TRBJ2-4, with TRBD1 matching over 8 bases. Losses at the gene ends were 4 bases for V and 0 bases for J; bases not matched to a gene: 5. CDR1 SQVTM and CDR2 ANQGSEA come from the germline V gene. The CDR3 runs 15 residues. The CDR3 nucleotides read TGCAGCGTTGGTTTCCAGGGGGCAGCCAAAAACATTCAGTACTTC. As protein: CSVGFQGAAKNIQYF. The variable domain in full, completed from reference TRBV29-1 and TRBJ2-4, reads SAVISQKPSRDICQRGTSLTIQCQVDSQVTMMFWYRQQPGQSLTLIATANQGSEATYESGFVIDKFPISRPNLTFSTLTVSNMSPEDSSIYLCSVGFQGAAKNIQYFGAGTRLSVL.